The rows below give T cell receptor beta chains drawn from one sample of a study of OX40 agonist ivuxolimab in advanced cancers. Measured with immunoSEQ multiplex PCR; TCRdb has only the in-frame clones, and not every one. This sample yields about 76,000 clones, of which approximately 85% are seen a single time; roughly 3.1% belongs to the top ten. Sample: CD4+ or CD8+ T cells sorted from blood, taken in a trial of the OX40 agonist ivuxolimab. These receptors all stem from an adult with an advanced solid tumor such as melanoma, head and neck, liver or kidney cancer. Both conserved end residues are part of each CDR3. A D gene is named only where the DNA matches it firmly. Size values are once, few and many counts, or a class for expanded clones, and some rows have none.

d_gene,abundance,v_gene,j_gene,CDR3nt,CDR3aa
TRBD1,NA,TRBV15,TRBJ1-5,TGTGCCACCAGCAGGAAGAGCCAGGGGGTCCAGCCCCAGCATTTT,CATSRKSQGVQPQHF
TRBD1,NA,TRBV4-2,TRBJ1-1,TGTGCCAGCAGCCAAGAGCTACAGGGGGCTCGTGAAGCTTTCTTT,CASSQELQGAREAFF
NA,NA,TRBV4-2,TRBJ2-1,TGTGCCAGCAGCTTGGACGGGGGGCACTTTCATTACAATGAGCAGTTCTTC,CASSLDGGHFHYNEQFF
NA,NA,TRBV25-1,TRBJ1-4,TGTGCCAGCAGTGTCGGGACCCAAGCAACTAATGAAAAACTGTTTTTT,CASSVGTQATNEKLFF
NA,few,TRBV5-4,TRBJ2-1,TGTGCCAGCAGCCCTAGCGCCACCTACAATGAGCAGTTCTTC,CASSPSATYNEQFF
NA,NA,TRBV5-4,TRBJ1-2,TGTGCCAGCACCAACAGGTCCTCCGCCTATGGCTACACCTTC,CASTNRSSAYGYTF
NA,NA,TRBV5-8,TRBJ2-7,TGTGCCAGCAGCTTGGCTTTTGGAGGCGGGCTCTACGAGCAGTACTTC,CASSLAFGGGLYEQYF
NA,NA,TRBV27,TRBJ1-1,TGTGCCAGCAGACCTGAAGCTTTCTTT,CASRPEAFF
NA,NA,TRBV12-5,TRBJ2-7,TGTGCTAGTGGTTTGGTAGTGGGTGCCTACTACGAGCAGTACTTC,CASGLVVGAYYEQYF
NA,few,TRBV18,TRBJ2-1,TGTGCCAGCTCACCGGACAGCGGGGACTACAATGAGCAGTTCTTC,CASSPDSGDYNEQFF
TRBD1,NA,TRBV7-9,TRBJ1-2,TGTGCCAGCAGCTTAGCGCAGGGGGCCGACTATGGCTACACCTTC,CASSLAQGADYGYTF
NA,NA,TRBV6-4,TRBJ2-3,TGTGCCAGCAGTATAACCTCACTAGATACGCAGTATTTT,CASSITSLDTQYF
NA,NA,TRBV6-5,TRBJ2-5,TGTGCCAGCAGTTACTCTGAGCGGGAGACCCAGTACTTC,CASSYSERETQYF
NA,NA,TRBV27,TRBJ2-3,TGTGCCAGCAGTCTAAGATGGGGGTTTGGAGATACGCAGTATTTT,CASSLRWGFGDTQYF
TRBD2,NA,TRBV4-3,TRBJ2-1,TGCGCCAGCAGCCAAGTACCTCTGAGGACTAGCGGGAGTGAAGAGCAGTTCTTC,CASSQVPLRTSGSEEQFF
NA,NA,TRBV30,TRBJ1-5,TGTGCCTGGGCCAAAGTGGGGGGTTTCAATCAGCCCCAGCATTTT,CAWAKVGGFNQPQHF
NA,once,TRBV7-2,TRBJ2-3,TGTGCCAGCAGCACCCGACGGATTGATACGCAGTATTTT,CASSTRRIDTQYF